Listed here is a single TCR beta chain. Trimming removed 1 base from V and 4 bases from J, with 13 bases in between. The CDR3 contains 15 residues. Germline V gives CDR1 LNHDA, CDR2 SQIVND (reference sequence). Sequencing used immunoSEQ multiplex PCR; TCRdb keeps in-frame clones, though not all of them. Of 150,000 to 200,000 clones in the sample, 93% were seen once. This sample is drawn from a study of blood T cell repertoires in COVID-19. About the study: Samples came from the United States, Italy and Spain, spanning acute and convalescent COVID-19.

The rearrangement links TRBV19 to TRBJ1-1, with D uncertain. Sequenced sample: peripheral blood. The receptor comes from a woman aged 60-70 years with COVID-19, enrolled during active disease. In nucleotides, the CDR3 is TGTGCCAGTAGTATAGGAGGGCAATCTGTCACTGAAGCTTTCTTT. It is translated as CASSIGGQSVTEAFF.